Sequencing of this TCR beta chain was carried out in a study of blood T cell repertoires in COVID-19. Study in general: The origin of the acute and convalescent COVID-19 samples was the United States, Italy and Spain. T cells, B-cell-depleted T cells, or PBMCs supplied cDNA or gDNA.

Original data processing: Estimates of nucleated cell counts were drawn from the amplification of reference gene primers. Only in-frame clones appear in the TCRdb table, and some are missing; sequencing was by immunoSEQ multiplex PCR. The V and J calls and clone size come from that table; D and trimming were worked out from the DNA. The sample has more than 150,000 clones, under 85% seen once. The sample comprised peripheral blood. The source is a woman aged 80 or older with acute or convalescent COVID-19.

CDR3 protein: CAISRTGSTEAFF. The CDR3 DNA reads TGTGCCATCAGTCGGACAGGGTCCACTGAAGCTTTCTTT. The chain recombines TRBV10-3 with TRBJ1-1; 8 bases map to TRBD1. The ends lost 5 bases at V and 4 bases at J; junction bases unmatched: 3. The CDR3 has 13 residues. Germline V gene data show CDR1 as ENHRY and CDR2 as SYGVKD.